The sequence of this T cell receptor beta chain was determined in a study of blood T cell repertoires in COVID-19. The overall study: Specimens from acute and convalescent COVID-19 originated in the United States, Italy and Spain. PBMCs, B-cell-depleted T cells, or T cells provided the cDNA or gDNA that made up the material.

As originally analysed: The assay estimated nucleated cells by amplifying reference gene primers. The method was immunoSEQ multiplex PCR; TCRdb's version includes in-frame clones alone and lacks a portion of them. Clonal size and the V and J genes are those of that table, whereas D and trimming came from the DNA. The data hold about 82,000 clones, with roughly 91% observed a single time. The germline V gene has CDR1 SNHLY and CDR2 FYNNEI. V lost 6 bases, J lost 2 bases, and 10 bases lay in between. CDR3 length: 13 residues. Recruitment covered 20 to 25 US areas and drew participants whose ages spanned about 18 to 100 years.

The material sequenced was PBMCs or T cells enriched from blood (not recorded which). This TCR was recovered from a woman aged 50 to 65 with acute COVID-19. The chain has TRBV2 and TRBJ1-1, with a weak D call TRBD1 (5 bases). This chain's CDR3 is CASRTDSNTEAFF. The CDR3 DNA reads TGTGCCAGCAGGACCGACAGCAACACTGAAGCTTTCTTT.